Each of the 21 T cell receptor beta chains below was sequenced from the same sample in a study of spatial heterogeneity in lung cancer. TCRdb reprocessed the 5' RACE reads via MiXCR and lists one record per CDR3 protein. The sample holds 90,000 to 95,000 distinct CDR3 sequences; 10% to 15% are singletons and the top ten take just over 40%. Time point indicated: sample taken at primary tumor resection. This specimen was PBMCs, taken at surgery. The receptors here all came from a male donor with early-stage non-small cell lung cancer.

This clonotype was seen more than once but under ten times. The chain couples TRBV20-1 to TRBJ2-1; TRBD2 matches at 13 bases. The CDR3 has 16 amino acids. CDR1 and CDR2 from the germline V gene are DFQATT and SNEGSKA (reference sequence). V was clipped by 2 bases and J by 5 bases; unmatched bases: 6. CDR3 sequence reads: CSARRGLAGAHNEQFF. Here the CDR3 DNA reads TGCAGTGCTAGAAGAGGACTAGCGGGGGCCCACAATGAGCAGTTCTTC.

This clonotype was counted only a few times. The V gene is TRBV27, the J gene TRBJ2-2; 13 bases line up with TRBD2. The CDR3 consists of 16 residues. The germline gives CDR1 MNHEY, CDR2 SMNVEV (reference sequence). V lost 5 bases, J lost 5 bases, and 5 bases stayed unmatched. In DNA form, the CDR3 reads TGTGCCAGCAGTATAACTAGCGGGAGGGTAACCGGGGAGCTGTTTTTT. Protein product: CASSITSGRVTGELFF.

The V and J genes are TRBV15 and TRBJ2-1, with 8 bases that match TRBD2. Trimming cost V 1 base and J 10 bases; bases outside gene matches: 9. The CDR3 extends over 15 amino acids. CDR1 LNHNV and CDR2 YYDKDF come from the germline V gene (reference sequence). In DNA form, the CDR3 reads TGTGCCACCAGCAGAGGGTCCGGGACTAGACTGGAGCAGTTCTTC. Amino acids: CATSRGSGTRLEQFF.

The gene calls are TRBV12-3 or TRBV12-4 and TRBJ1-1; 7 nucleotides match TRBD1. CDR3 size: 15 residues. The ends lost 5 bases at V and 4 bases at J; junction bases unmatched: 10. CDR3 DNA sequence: TGTGCCAGCAGTGTAGACCGGGACAGAGGCACTGAAGCTTTCTTT. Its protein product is CASSVDRDRGTEAFF.

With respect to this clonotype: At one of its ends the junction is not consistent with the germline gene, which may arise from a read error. The CDR3 DNA reads TGTGCCAGCAGTTTTACTAATCAGCCCCGGCATTTT. Protein sequence: CASSFTNQPRHF. This rearrangement joins TRBV28 to TRBJ1-5; D remains unclear. The CDR3 contains 12 residues. CDR1 and CDR2 from the germline V gene are MDHEN and SYDVKM.

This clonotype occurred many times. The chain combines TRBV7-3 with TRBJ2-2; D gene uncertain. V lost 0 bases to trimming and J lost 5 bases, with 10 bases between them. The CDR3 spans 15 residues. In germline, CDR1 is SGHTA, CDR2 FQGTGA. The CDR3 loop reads CASSLTAIGTGELFF. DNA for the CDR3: TGTGCCAGCAGCTTAACTGCAATAGGAACCGGGGAGCTGTTTTTT.

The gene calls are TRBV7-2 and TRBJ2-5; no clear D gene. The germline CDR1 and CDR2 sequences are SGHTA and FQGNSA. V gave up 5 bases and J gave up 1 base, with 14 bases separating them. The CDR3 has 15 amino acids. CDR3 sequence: CASSDPRSAQETQYF. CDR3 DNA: TGTGCCAGCAGCGATCCAAGGAGCGCCCAAGAGACCCAGTACTTC.

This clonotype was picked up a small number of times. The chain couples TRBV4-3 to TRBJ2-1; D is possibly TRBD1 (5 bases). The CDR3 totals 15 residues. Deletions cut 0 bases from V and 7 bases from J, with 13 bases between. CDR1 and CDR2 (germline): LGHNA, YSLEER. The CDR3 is CASSQDRGQRNEQFF. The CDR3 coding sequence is TGCGCCAGCAGCCAAGATAGAGGACAACGGAATGAGCAGTTCTTC.

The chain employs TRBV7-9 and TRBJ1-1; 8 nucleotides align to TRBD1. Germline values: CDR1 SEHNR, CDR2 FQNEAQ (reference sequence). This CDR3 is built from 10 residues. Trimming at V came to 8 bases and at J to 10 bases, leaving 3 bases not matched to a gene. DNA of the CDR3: TGTGCCAGCGGGGGACAGGCAGCTTTCTTT. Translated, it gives CASGGQAAFF.

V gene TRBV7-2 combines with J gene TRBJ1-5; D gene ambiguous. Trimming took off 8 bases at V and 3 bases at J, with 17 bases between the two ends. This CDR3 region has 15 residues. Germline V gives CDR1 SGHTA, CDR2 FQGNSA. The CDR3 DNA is TGTGCCAGCGCCCCCCAAACGGGATCCAATCAGCCCCAGCATTTT. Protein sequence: CASAPQTGSNQPQHF.

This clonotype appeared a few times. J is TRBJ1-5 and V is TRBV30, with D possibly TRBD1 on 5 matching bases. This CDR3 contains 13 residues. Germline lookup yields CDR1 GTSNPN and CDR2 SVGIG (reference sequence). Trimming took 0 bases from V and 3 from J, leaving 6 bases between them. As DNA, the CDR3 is TGTGCCTGGAGTGTACAGGTCAATCAGCCCCAGCATTTT. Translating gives CAWSVQVNQPQHF.

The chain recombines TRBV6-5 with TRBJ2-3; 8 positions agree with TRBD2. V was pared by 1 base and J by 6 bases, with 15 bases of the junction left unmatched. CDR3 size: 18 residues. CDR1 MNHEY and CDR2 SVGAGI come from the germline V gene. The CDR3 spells CASSYFPPGGVPFDTQYF. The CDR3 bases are TGTGCCAGCAGTTACTTTCCCCCGGGGGGGGTACCCTTCGATACGCAGTATTTT.

CDR3 region: CATSDLSGRTSGGLSYEQYF. CDR3 in DNA: TGTGCCACCAGTGATTTGTCGGGGAGGACTAGCGGGGGGCTTTCCTACGAGCAGTACTTC. V usage is TRBV24-1 and J usage is TRBJ2-7; the match to TRBD2 covers 14 bases. Unmatched junction bases numbered 10, after V lost 0 bases and J lost 1 base. From germline, CDR1 is KGHDR and CDR2 SFDVKD. The CDR3 runs to 20 residues.

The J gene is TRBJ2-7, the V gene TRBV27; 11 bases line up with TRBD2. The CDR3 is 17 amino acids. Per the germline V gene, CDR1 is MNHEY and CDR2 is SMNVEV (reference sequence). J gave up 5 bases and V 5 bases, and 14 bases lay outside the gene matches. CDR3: CASSPIVGSGRAHEQYF. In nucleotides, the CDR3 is TGTGCCAGCAGTCCGATCGTTGGTAGCGGGAGGGCCCACGAGCAGTACTTC.

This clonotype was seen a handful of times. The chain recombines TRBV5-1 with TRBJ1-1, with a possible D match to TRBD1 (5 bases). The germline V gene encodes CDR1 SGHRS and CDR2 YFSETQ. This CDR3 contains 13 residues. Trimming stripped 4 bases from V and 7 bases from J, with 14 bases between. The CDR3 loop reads CASSPTGQYEAFF. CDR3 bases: TGCGCCAGCAGCCCAACTGGACAATATGAAGCTTTCTTT.

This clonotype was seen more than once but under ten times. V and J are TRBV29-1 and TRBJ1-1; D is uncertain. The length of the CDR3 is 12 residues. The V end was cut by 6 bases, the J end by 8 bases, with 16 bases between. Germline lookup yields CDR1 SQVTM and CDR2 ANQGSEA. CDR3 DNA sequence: TGCAGCGTGAGACCGACCGGAACCGAAGCTTTCTTT. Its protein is CSVRPTGTEAFF.

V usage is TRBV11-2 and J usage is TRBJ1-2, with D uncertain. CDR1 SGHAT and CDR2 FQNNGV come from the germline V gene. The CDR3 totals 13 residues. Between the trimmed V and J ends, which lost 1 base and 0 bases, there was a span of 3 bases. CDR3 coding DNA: TGTGCCAGCAGCTTAGGGACTAACTATGGCTACACCTTC. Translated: CASSLGTNYGYTF.

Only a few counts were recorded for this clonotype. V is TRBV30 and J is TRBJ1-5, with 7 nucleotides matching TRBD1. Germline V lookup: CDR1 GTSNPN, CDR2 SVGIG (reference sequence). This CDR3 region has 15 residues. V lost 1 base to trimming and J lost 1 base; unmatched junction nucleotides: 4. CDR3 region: CAWSAGDSSNQPQHF. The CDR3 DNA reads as TGTGCCTGGAGTGCCGGGGACAGCAGCAATCAGCCCCAGCATTTT.

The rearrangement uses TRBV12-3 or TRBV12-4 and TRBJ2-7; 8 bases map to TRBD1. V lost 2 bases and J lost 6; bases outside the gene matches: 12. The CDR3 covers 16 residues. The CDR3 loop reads CASSLLVTGVLREQYF. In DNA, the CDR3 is TGTGCCAGCAGTTTACTGGTGACAGGGGTCCTTCGCGAGCAGTACTTC.

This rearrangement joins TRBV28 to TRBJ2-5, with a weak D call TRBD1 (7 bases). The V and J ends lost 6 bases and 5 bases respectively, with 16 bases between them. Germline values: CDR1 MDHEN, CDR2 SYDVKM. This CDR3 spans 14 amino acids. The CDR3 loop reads CASSKTRGVETQYF. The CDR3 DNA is TGTGCCAGCAGCAAAACCAGGGGGGTTGAGACCCAGTACTTC.

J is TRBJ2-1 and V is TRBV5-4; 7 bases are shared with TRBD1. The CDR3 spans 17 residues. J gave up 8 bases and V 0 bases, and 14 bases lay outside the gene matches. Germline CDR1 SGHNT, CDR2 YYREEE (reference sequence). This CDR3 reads CASSLGPLQGVKDEQFF. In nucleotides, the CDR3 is TGTGCCAGCAGCTTGGGCCCCCTCCAGGGGGTAAAAGATGAGCAGTTCTTC.